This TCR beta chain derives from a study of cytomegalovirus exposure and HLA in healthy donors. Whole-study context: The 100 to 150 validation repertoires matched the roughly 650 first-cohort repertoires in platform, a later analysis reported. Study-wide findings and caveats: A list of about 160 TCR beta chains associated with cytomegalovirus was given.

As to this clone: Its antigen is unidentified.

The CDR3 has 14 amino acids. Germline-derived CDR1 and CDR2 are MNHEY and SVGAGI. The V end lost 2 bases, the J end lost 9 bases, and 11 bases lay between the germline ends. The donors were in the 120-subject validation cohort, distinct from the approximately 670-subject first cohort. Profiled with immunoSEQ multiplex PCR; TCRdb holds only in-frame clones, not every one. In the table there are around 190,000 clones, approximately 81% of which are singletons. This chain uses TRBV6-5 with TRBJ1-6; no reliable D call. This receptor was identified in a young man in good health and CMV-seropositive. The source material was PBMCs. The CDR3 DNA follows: TGTGCCAGCAGTTACCGGGGTCTAGGTTCACCCCTCCACTTT. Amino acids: CASSYRGLGSPLHF.